This T cell receptor beta chain was sequenced during a study of cytomegalovirus exposure and HLA in healthy donors. Regarding the study as a whole: For TCR beta chains, V- and J-gene trimming was later linked to a missense DCLRE1C variant. CMV serostatus alone was available as immune exposure information.

Regarding donors, all were healthy bone marrow donors. With respect to this clone: Its antigen is unknown.

V shed 0 bases and J 6 bases; nucleotides not matched to a gene: 7. CDR1 and CDR2 (germline): MGHRA, YSYEKL. This CDR3 has 16 amino acids. The study ran its PCR with 60 Vbeta and 13 Jbeta primers. Sequencing was performed with immunoSEQ multiplex PCR; in TCRdb, only in-frame clones are kept and a portion is missing. The sample comprises roughly 55,000 clones, roughly 77% of which are singletons, and approximately 2.4% rests with the top ten. J is TRBJ2-4 and V is TRBV4-1; 8 nucleotides match TRBD1. The TCR originated in a female donor in good health and CMV-seronegative. Material for sequencing was PBMCs. CDR3 sequence: CASSQEPPDRGNIQYF. CDR3 coding DNA: TGCGCCAGCAGCCAAGAACCCCCCGACAGGGGAAACATTCAGTACTTC.